Shown below are 21 T cell receptor beta chains from a single sample sequenced in a study of sequential checkpoint blockade in melanoma. Noted treatment: randomized to nivolumab then ipilimumab (arm A) or the reverse (arm B). This table comes from immunoSEQ multiplex PCR, and its TCRdb copy is limited to in-frame clones, with some not included. The sample records more than 9,500 clones, approximately 27% being singletons. The sequencing here drew on tumor tissue (inferred from file names), taken from a patient given nivolumab and ipilimumab in sequence. These receptors were taken from a human donor with melanoma.

This clone was picked up a small number of times. The CDR3 nucleotides read TGCGCCAGCAGCCAATACAGGAGTTATAATTCACCCCTCCACTTT. This sequence encodes CASSQYRSYNSPLHF. The chain links TRBV4-1 to TRBJ1-6; D might be TRBD1 (5 bases). The ends were cut back, 2 bases at V and 4 bases at J, with 9 bases in the middle. CDR3 size: 15 residues. The germline gives CDR1 MGHRA, CDR2 YSYEKL.

The chain carries TRBV10-2 and TRBJ2-5; D is ambiguous. The CDR3 is 14 residues long. Germline CDR1 reads WSHSY; CDR2 reads SAAADI. V lost 6 bases and J 5 bases, leaving 16 bases between the germline ends. CDR3 sequence: CASSLLGPVETQYF. The CDR3 nucleotides are TGCGCCAGCAGCCTTTTAGGGCCTGTGGAGACCCAGTACTTC.

The rearrangement uses TRBV6-8 and TRBJ1-6; a possible D gene is TRBD1 (5 bases). This CDR3 is built from 18 residues. The germline V and J ends were trimmed by 3 bases and 4 bases, with 19 bases remaining between them. The germline V gene encodes CDR1 MNHGY and CDR2 SAAAGT. CDR3 in DNA: TGTGCCAGCAGTTATATCCTCGGGTGGGGGTCTTATAATTCACCCCTCCACTTT. Amino acid sequence: CASSYILGWGSYNSPLHF.

Relative to its sample, this clone is medium-sized. The chain's CDR3 is CASSYTSGRGPQETQYF. CDR3 DNA sequence: TGTGCCAGCAGTTACACCTCAGGACGGGGACCCCAAGAGACCCAGTACTTC. The V call is TRBV6-8, the J call TRBJ2-5; D tentatively reads TRBD1 or TRBD2 (5 bases each). Germline V gives CDR1 MNHGY, CDR2 SAAAGT. This CDR3 region has 17 residues. Between the trimmed V and J ends, which lost 2 bases and 1 base, there was a span of 17 bases.

This clone has a count of ten or more. This sequence joins TRBV6-8 and TRBJ1-1; the D is unclear. Germline CDR1 is MNHGY and CDR2 is SAAAGT. Trimming cost V 7 bases and J 1 base, with 16 bases left between them. The length of the CDR3 is 15 residues. As DNA, the CDR3 is TGTGCCAGCACCCAGGAATCGGTGGGGAACACTGAAGCTTTCTTT. Residues: CASTQESVGNTEAFF.

This clone has only a few counts. The gene calls are TRBV11-3 and TRBJ2-3; D not certain. This CDR3 is built from 14 residues. Germline lookup yields CDR1 SGHNT and CDR2 YENEEA. V lost 3 bases to trimming and J lost 0 bases, with 7 bases between them. CDR3 nucleotides: TGTGCCAGCAGCTTCGAGCCGAGCACAGATACGCAGTATTTT. Protein product: CASSFEPSTDTQYF.

This clone was found a few times. This chain links TRBV11-3 with TRBJ2-1; D remains unclear. V lost 5 bases, J lost 5 bases, and 16 bases lay in between. CDR1 and CDR2 (germline): SGHNT, YENEEA. The CDR3 spans 15 residues. The CDR3 here is CASSQGPESNNEQFF. The CDR3 DNA is TGTGCCAGCAGCCAAGGACCCGAATCCAACAATGAGCAGTTCTTC.

By share of the sample, this clone is medium-sized. The chain is built from TRBV1 and TRBJ1-1; TRBD1 is taken as the D call from the table, unchecked against the DNA. TRBV1 is a pseudogene segment. This CDR3 comprises 19 residues. In DNA, the CDR3 is TGCACCAGCAGCCAAGTTTTTTTAGGAACAGGGCCAGGAGACACTGAAGCTTTCTTT. This gives the protein CTSSQVFLGTGPGDTEAFF.

The chain links TRBV11-3 to TRBJ1-1, with a tentative D call TRBD1 (5 bases). Germline V CDR1 and CDR2: SGHNT, YENEEA. This CDR3 is 17 amino acids long. The V end was cut by 0 bases, the J end by 5 bases, with 19 bases between. The CDR3: CASSLEGRYRRYTEAFF. Here the CDR3 DNA reads TGTGCCAGCAGCTTAGAAGGGCGGTACAGGAGGTATACTGAAGCTTTCTTT.

The chain joins TRBV5-1 to TRBJ2-3; 12 positions match TRBD2. The CDR3 totals 20 residues. Germline loops: CDR1 SGHRS, CDR2 YFSETQ. Losses at the gene ends were 4 bases for V and 0 bases for J; bases not matched to a gene: 15. The CDR3 loop reads CASSPYRLAGVAPSTDTQYF. CDR3 DNA: TGCGCCAGCAGCCCTTACCGACTAGCGGGGGTTGCCCCGAGCACAGATACGCAGTATTTT.

This chain uses TRBV19 with TRBJ1-1; no clear D gene. The V end was cut by 7 bases, the J end by 2 bases, with 23 bases between. Germline V gene lookup returns CDR1 LNHDA and CDR2 SQIVND (reference sequence). The CDR3 runs to 17 residues. DNA for the CDR3: TGTGCCAGTACCCTCAGGAAGGCCGCGACACTTAACACTGAAGCTTTCTTT. It yields the protein CASTLRKAATLNTEAFF.

The rearrangement joins TRBV5-1 to TRBJ2-3; 9 nucleotides agree with TRBD2. Per germline, CDR1 SGHRS and CDR2 YFSETQ. The ends lost 4 bases at V and 2 bases at J; junction bases unmatched: 8. There are 16 residues in the CDR3. CDR3 amino acids: CASSPSGGPSTDTQYF. CDR3 in DNA: TGCGCCAGCAGCCCGAGCGGGGGGCCTTCCACAGATACGCAGTATTTT.

This clone came up a few times. The chain joins TRBV11-3 to TRBJ2-1; 10 bases line up with TRBD1. V gave up 2 bases and J gave up 6 bases; unmatched junction bases: 10. Per the germline V gene, CDR1 is SGHNT and CDR2 is YENEEA. The CDR3 is made up of 17 amino acids. The CDR3, as DNA: TGTGCCAGCAGCTTAATAAGGGGACAGGGGATAGGCAATGAGCAGTTCTTC. Encoded protein: CASSLIRGQGIGNEQFF.

This clone was recorded a few times. The rearrangement links TRBV11-3 to TRBJ2-1, with D perhaps TRBD2 (5 bases). Germline-derived CDR1 and CDR2 are SGHNT and YENEEA. The CDR3 consists of 18 residues. V was pared by 5 bases and J by 2 bases, with 22 bases between. As DNA, the CDR3 is TGTGCCAGCAGCCATACAAATCTACAAGACGGGACCTACAATGAGCAGTTCTTC. Translating it yields CASSHTNLQDGTYNEQFF.

Written as DNA, the CDR3 is TGTGCCAGTAGTATAGGCTCTAGCGGGGGGAACAACAATGAGCAGTTCTTC. It is translated as CASSIGSSGGNNNEQFF. The chain combines TRBV19 with TRBJ2-1; 11 bases match TRBD2. Germline trimming cut 1 base from V and 5 bases from J; bases unmatched to any gene: 7. The CDR3 is made up of 17 amino acids. Per germline, CDR1 LNHDA and CDR2 SQIVND (reference sequence).

This chain uses TRBV19 with TRBJ2-1; 13 nucleotides align to TRBD2. CDR1 and CDR2 (germline): LNHDA, SQIVND (reference sequence). V gave up 1 base and J gave up 7 bases; unmatched junction bases: 10. The CDR3 sequence is 18 residues long. CDR3 residues: CASSIGLAGGLPTNEQFF. In nucleotides, the CDR3 is TGTGCCAGTAGTATAGGACTAGCGGGGGGCCTCCCTACAAATGAGCAGTTCTTC.

The CDR3 DNA reads as TGTGCCAGCAGCTTGGATCGACAGCCCCGAAGAGGGTACGAGCAGTACGTC. Its translation: CASSLDRQPRRGYEQYV. The V call is TRBV11-3, the J call TRBJ2-7; either TRBD1 or TRBD2 may fit D (5 bases each). Germline CDR1 SGHNT, CDR2 YENEEA. Trimming took off 3 bases at V and 4 bases at J, with 22 bases between the two ends. The CDR3 covers 17 residues.

The V gene is TRBV9, the J gene TRBJ1-2; perhaps TRBD1 as D (5 bases). Germline CDR1 and CDR2: SGDLS and YYNGEE. This CDR3 is 12 amino acids long. V was clipped by 5 bases and J by 3 bases, with 8 bases between them. This CDR3 reads CASSGTYYGYTF. CDR3 sequence (DNA): TGTGCCAGCAGTGGGACCTACTATGGCTACACCTTC. The complete variable domain, with remaining parts taken from reference TRBV9 and TRBJ1-2, reads DSGVTQTPKHLITATGQRVTLRCSPRSGDLSVYWYQQSLDQGLQFLIQYYNGEERAKGNILERFSAQQFPDLHSELNLSSLELGDSALYFCASSGTYYGYTFGSGTRLTVV.

J is TRBJ2-1 and V is TRBV6-8, with D possibly matching TRBD2 (5 bases). CDR3 length: 15 residues. In germline, CDR1 is MNHGY, CDR2 SAAAGT. Trimming pared 0 bases from V and 9 bases from J, leaving 15 bases between. The DNA for the CDR3 is TGTGCCAGCAGTTACTCATTCGCGCTAGGAGGTGAGCAGTTCTTC. The encoded protein is CASSYSFALGGEQFF.

The V gene is TRBV19, the J gene TRBJ2-7; 8 bases agree with TRBD1. Trimming at V came to 5 bases and at J to 9 bases, leaving 6 bases not matched to a gene. Germline CDR1 is LNHDA and CDR2 is SQIVND (reference sequence). CDR3 length: 12 residues. The chain's CDR3 is CASSFGQGRQYF. As DNA, the CDR3 is TGTGCCAGTAGTTTCGGACAGGGTCGGCAGTACTTC.

This clone was observed many times. The V and J genes are TRBV11-3 and TRBJ1-1; 7 bases line up with TRBD1. CDR1 is SGHNT and CDR2 is YENEEA in the germline V gene. The CDR3 is 15 residues long. Trimming at V came to 5 bases and at J to 2 bases, leaving 8 bases not matched to a gene. CDR3 in amino acids: CASSTGQALNTEAFF. The CDR3 bases are TGTGCCAGCAGCACTGGACAGGCACTCAACACTGAAGCTTTCTTT.